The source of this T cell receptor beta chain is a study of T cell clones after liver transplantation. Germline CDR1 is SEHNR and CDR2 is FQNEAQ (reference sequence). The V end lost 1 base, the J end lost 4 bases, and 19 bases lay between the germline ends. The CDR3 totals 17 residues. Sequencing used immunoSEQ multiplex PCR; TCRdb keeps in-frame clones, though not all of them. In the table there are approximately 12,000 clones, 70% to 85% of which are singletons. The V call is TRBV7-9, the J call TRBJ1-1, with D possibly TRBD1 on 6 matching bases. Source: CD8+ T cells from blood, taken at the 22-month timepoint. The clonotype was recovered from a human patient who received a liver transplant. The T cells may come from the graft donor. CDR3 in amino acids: CASSLGSQGLSSTEAFF. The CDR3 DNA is TGTGCCAGCAGCTTAGGGAGTCAGGGGCTCTCGAGCACTGAAGCTTTCTTT.